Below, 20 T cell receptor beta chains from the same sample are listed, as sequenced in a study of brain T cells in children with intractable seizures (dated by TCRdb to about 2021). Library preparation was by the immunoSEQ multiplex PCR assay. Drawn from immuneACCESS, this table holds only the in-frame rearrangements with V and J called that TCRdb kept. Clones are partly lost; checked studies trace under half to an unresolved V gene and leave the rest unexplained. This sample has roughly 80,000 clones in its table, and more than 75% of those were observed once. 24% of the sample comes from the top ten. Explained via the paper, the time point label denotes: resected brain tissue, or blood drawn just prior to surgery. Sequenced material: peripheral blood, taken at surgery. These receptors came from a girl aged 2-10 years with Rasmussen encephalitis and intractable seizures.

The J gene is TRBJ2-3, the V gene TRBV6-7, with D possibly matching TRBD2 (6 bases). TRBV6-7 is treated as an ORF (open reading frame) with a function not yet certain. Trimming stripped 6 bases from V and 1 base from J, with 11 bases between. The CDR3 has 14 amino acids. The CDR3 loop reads CASSGGEGTDTQYF. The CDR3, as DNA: TGTGCCAGCAGCGGGGGTGAGGGCACAGATACGCAGTATTTT.

The CDR3 bases are TGTGCCAGCAGTTGGTTCGGGGCCTCTAACAACGAGCAGTACTTC. Protein product: CASSWFGASNNEQYF. The chain carries TRBV27 and TRBJ2-7; TRBD1 or TRBD2 may be the D gene (5 bases each). V shed 4 bases and J shed 5 bases, with 18 bases lying between them. From germline, CDR1 is MNHEY and CDR2 SMNVEV (reference sequence). This CDR3 has 15 amino acids.

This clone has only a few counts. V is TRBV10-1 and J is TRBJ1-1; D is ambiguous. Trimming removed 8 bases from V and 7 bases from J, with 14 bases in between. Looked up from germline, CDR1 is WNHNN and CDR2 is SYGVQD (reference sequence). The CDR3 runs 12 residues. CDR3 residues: CASGAASIEAFF. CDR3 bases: TGCGCCAGCGGCGCCGCCTCCATTGAAGCTTTCTTT.

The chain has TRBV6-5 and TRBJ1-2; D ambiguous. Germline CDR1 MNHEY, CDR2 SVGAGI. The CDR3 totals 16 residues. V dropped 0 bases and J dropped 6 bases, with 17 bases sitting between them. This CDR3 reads CASSYSIGLAVDGYTF. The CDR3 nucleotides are TGTGCCAGCAGTTACTCGATAGGGTTGGCAGTGGATGGCTACACCTTC.

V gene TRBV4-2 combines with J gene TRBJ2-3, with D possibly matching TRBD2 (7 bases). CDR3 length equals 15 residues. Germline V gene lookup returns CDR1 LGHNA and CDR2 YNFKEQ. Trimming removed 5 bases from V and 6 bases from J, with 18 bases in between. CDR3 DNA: TGTGCCAGCAGCAACCAGGCGGGGAGGGGGGATACGCAGTATTTT. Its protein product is CASSNQAGRGDTQYF.

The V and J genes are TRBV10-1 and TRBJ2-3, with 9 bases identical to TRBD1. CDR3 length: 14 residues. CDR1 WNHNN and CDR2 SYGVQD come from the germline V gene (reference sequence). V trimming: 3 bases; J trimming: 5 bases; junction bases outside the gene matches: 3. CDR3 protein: CASSDGTGLDTQYF. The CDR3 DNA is TGCGCCAGCAGTGACGGGACAGGGTTAGATACGCAGTATTTT.

CDR3 nucleotides: TGTGCCAGCAGTGAAGCCGGGGGCGGCGGGGAGCTGTTTTTT. This sequence encodes CASSEAGGGGELFF. The J gene is TRBJ2-2, the V gene TRBV6-1; D may be TRBD1 or TRBD2 (6 bases each). The ends were cut back, 0 bases at V and 7 bases at J, with 9 bases in the middle. Looked up from germline, CDR1 is MNHNS and CDR2 is SASEGT. CDR3 length equals 14 residues.

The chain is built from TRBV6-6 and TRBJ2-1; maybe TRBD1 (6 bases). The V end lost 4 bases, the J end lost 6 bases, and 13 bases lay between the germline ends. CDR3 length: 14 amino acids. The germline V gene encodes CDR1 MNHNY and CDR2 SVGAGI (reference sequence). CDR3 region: CASSSGTLFNEQFF. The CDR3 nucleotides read TGTGCCAGCAGTTCCGGGACACTTTTCAATGAGCAGTTCTTC.

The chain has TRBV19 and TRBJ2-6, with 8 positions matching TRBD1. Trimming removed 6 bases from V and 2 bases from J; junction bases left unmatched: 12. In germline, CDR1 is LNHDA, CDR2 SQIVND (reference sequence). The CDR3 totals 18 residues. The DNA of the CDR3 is TGTGCCAGTAGATCTGCCCGGACAGGGCGTGCTGGGGCCAACGTCCTGACTTTC. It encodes CASRSARTGRAGANVLTF.

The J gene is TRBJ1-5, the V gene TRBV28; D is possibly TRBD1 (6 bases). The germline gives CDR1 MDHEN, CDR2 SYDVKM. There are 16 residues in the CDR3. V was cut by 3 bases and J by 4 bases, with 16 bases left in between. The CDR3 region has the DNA TGTGCCAGCAGTTTCGAACGTTTGGGGGCGAATCAGCCCCAGCATTTT. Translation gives CASSFERLGANQPQHF.

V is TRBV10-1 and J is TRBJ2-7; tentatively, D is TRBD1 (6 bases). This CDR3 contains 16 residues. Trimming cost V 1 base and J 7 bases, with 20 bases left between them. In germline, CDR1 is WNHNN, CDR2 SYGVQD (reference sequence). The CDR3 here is CASSEFSGALGWEQYF. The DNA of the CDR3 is TGCGCCAGCAGTGAGTTTTCAGGGGCCCTCGGTTGGGAGCAGTACTTC.

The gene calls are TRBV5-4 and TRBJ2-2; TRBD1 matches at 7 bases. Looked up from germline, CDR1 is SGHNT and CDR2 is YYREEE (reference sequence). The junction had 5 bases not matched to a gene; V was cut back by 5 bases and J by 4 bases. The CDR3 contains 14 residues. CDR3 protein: CASRVTGSTGELFF. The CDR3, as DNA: TGTGCCAGCAGAGTGACAGGGTCCACCGGGGAGCTGTTTTTT.

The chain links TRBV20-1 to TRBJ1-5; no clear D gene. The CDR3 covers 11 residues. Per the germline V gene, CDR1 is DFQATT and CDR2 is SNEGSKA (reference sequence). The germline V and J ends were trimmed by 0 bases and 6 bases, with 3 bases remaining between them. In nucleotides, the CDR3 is TGCAGTGCTAGAGAAGGTCAGCCCCAGCATTTT. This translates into CSAREGQPQHF.

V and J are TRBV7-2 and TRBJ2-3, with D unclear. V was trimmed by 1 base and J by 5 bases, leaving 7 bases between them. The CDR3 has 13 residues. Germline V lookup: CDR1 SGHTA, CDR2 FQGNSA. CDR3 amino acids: CASSLVMIDTQYF. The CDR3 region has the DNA TGTGCCAGCAGCTTAGTGATGATAGATACGCAGTATTTT.

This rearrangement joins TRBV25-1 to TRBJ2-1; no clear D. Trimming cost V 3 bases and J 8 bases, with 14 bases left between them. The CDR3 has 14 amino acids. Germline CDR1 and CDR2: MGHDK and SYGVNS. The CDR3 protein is CASSESRFEYEQFF. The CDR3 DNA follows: TGTGCCAGCAGTGAGTCCAGGTTCGAATATGAGCAGTTCTTC.

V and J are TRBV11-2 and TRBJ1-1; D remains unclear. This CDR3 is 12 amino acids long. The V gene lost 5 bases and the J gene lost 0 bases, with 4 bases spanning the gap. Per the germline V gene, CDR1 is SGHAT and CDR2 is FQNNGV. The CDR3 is CASSRMNTEAFF. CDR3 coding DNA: TGTGCCAGCAGCAGAATGAACACTGAAGCTTTCTTT.

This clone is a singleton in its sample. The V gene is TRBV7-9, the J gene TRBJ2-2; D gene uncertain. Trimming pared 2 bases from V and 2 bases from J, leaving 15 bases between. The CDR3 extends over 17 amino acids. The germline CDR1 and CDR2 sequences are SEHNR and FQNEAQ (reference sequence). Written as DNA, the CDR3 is TGTGCCAGCAGCTTATTTATCAGAGAACTCAACACCGGGGAGCTGTTTTTT. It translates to CASSLFIRELNTGELFF.

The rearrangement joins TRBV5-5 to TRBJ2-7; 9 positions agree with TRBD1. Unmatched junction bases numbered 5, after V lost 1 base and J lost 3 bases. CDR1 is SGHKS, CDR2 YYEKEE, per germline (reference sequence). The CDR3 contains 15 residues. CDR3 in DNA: TGTGCCAGCAGCTTGAACCGGGACAGGGTCTACGAGCAGTACTTC. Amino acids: CASSLNRDRVYEQYF.

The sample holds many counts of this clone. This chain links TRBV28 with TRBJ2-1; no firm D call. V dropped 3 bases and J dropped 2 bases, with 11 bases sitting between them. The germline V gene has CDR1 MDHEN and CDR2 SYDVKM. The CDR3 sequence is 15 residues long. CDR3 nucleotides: TGTGCCAGCAGTTTGAGAGCCTTTGCCTACAATGAGCAGTTCTTC. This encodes CASSLRAFAYNEQFF.

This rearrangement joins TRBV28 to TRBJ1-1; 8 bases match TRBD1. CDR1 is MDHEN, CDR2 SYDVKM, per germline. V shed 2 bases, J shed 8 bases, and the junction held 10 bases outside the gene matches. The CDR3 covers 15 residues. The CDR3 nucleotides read TGTGCCAGCAGTTTAATCGGCAGGGGGCAGGGCGAAGCTTTCTTT. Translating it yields CASSLIGRGQGEAFF. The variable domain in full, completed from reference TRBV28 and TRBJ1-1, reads DVKVTQSSRYLVKRTGEKVFLECVQDMDHENMFWYRQDPGLGLRLIYFSYDVKMKEKGDIPEGYSVSREKKERFSLILESASTNQTSMYLCASSLIGRGQGEAFFGQGTRLTVV.